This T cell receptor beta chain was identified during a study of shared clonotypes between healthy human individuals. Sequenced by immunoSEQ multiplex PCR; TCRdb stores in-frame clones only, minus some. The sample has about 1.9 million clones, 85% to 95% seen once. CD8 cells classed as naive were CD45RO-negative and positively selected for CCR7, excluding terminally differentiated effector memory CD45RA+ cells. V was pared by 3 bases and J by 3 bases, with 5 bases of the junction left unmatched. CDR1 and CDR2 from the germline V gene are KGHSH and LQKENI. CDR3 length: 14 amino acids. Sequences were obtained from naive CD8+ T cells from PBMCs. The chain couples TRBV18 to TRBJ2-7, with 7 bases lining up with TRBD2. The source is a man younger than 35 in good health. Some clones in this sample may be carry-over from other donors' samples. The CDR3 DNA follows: TGTGCCAGCTCACCTCTCGCGGGAGTCTACGAGCAGTACTTC. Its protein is CASSPLAGVYEQYF. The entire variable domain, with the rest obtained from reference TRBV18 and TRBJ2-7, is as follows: NAGVMQNPRHLVRRRGQEARLRCSPMKGHSHVYWYRQLPEEGLKFMVYLQKENIIDESGMPKERFSAEFPKEGPSILRIQQVVRGDSAAYFCASSPLAGVYEQYFGPGTRLTVT.